This T cell receptor (beta chain) was found in a study of blood T cell repertoires in COVID-19. Study context: Samples representing acute and convalescent COVID-19 were sourced from the United States, Italy and Spain. In each case, the material was cDNA or gDNA derived from T cells, B-cell-depleted T cells, or PBMCs.

In the source study's methods: For nucleated cells, counts were estimated from reference gene primer amplification. Clones were read by immunoSEQ multiplex PCR, and TCRdb kept only the in-frame ones, dropping some. The DNA gave D and trimming, while V, J and clone size come from that table. Of about 69,000 clones listed, more than 70% were seen once; the top ten hold 47%. The V end lost 0 bases, the J end lost 0 bases, and 9 bases lay between the germline ends. This CDR3 contains 15 residues. Germline CDR1 is SGHNT and CDR2 is YENEEA. The chain joins TRBV11-3 to TRBJ2-7; TRBD1 might be the D (5 bases). This TCR derives from a human donor in a cohort sampled during active COVID-19. Material for sequencing was peripheral blood. CDR3 loop: CASSLDATVSYEQYF. The CDR3 nucleotides are TGTGCCAGCAGCTTAGATGCGACAGTCTCCTACGAGCAGTACTTC.